Following are 9 T cell receptor beta chains from one sample sequenced in a study of blood T cell repertoires in COVID-19. Produced via immunoSEQ multiplex PCR; TCRdb's table is partial and in-frame only. This sample yields some 150,000 clones, of which roughly 80% are seen a single time; under 2.5% belongs to the top ten. Sequencing was performed on peripheral blood. The receptors were gathered from a man between 65 and 85 years old with acute or convalescent COVID-19.

V is TRBV5-6 and J is TRBJ2-7; no firm D call. The V end was cut by 1 base, the J end by 2 bases, with 10 bases between. Germline V lookup: CDR1 SGHDT, CDR2 YYEEEE. This CDR3 is 14 amino acids long. For the CDR3, the DNA is TGTGCCAGCAGCTTGTGGCACGAAACCTACGAGCAGTACTTC. This encodes CASSLWHETYEQYF.

The chain recombines TRBV6-6 with TRBJ1-3; tentative D call: TRBD1 (6 bases). The CDR3 covers 17 residues. Germline V gene lookup returns CDR1 MNHNY and CDR2 SVGAGI (reference sequence). Trimming took off 5 bases at V and 0 bases at J, with 17 bases between the two ends. The CDR3 spells CASSRSGAPISGNTIYF. CDR3 coding DNA: TGTGCCAGCAGTCGATCAGGGGCCCCCATCTCTGGAAACACCATATATTTT.

J is TRBJ1-6 and V is TRBV9, with D perhaps matching TRBD1 (5 bases). Between the trimmed V and J ends, which lost 2 bases and 5 bases, there was a span of 11 bases. The CDR3 has 15 residues. Germline values: CDR1 SGDLS, CDR2 YYNGEE. CDR3 DNA sequence: TGTGCCAGCAGCGTGGGGGGGGGTGATAATTCACCCCTCCACTTT. This codes for CASSVGGGDNSPLHF.

The chain uses TRBV28 and TRBJ2-2, with D possibly being TRBD2 (5 bases). The CDR3 has 16 amino acids. Trimming stripped 4 bases from V and 0 bases from J, with 12 bases between. Per germline, CDR1 MDHEN and CDR2 SYDVKM. CDR3 region: CASSSPHSANTGELFF. The CDR3 nucleotides are TGTGCCAGCAGTTCACCGCATAGCGCGAACACCGGGGAGCTGTTTTTT.

This clone showed up just once. The J gene is TRBJ2-5, the V gene TRBV18, with a weak D call TRBD1 (5 bases). Trimming pared 2 bases from V and 4 bases from J, leaving 8 bases between. Germline CDR1 reads KGHSH; CDR2 reads LQKENI. The CDR3 has 13 amino acids. CDR3 in amino acids: CASSPGQGETQYF. In DNA form, the CDR3 reads TGTGCCAGCTCACCAGGCCAGGGAGAGACCCAGTACTTC.

The chain employs TRBV3-1 (or the pseudogene TRBV3-2) and TRBJ1-1, with D tentatively TRBD1 (5 bases). The CDR3 runs 14 residues. Germline V gene data show CDR1 as LGHDT and CDR2 as YNNKEL (reference sequence). The V end lost 6 bases, the J end lost 4 bases, and 15 bases lay between the germline ends. The chain's CDR3 is CASRMGGRPTEAFF. CDR3 in DNA: TGTGCCAGCAGGATGGGGGGAAGGCCCACTGAAGCTTTCTTT.

Comments on this clone: An end of the junction differs from the germline gene, which may be a read error. The chain recombines TRBV30 with TRBJ2-3; the D is unclear. The CDR3 length is 12 residues. Looked up from germline, CDR1 is GTSNPN and CDR2 is SVGIG (reference sequence). Here the CDR3 DNA reads TGCTTCCCAGGCTTGGGCACAGATACGCAGTATTTT. This translates into CFPGLGTDTQYF.

The J gene is TRBJ2-1, the V gene TRBV5-8, with 13 bases lining up with TRBD2. With 4 bases clipped from V and 7 bases from J, the junction kept 5 bases outside the gene matches. From germline, CDR1 is SGHTS and CDR2 YDEGEE. The length of the CDR3 is 15 residues. CDR3 coding DNA: TGTGCCAGCAGCCCTAGGACTAGCGGGGGTAATGAGCAGTTCTTC. Translated: CASSPRTSGGNEQFF.

This clone appeared a few times. CDR3 sequence reads: CASRGTSGSYNEQFF. CDR3 coding DNA: TGCGCCAGCAGGGGGACTAGCGGGAGTTACAATGAGCAGTTCTTC. The rearrangement links TRBV10-2 to TRBJ2-1; 14 nucleotides match TRBD2. The CDR3 contains 15 residues. Germline V lookup: CDR1 WSHSY, CDR2 SAAADI. Trimming removed 6 bases from V and 4 bases from J; junction bases left unmatched: 2.